Here is one T cell receptor beta chain with its context. TCRdb's copy holds only in-frame clones and misses some; the assay was immunoSEQ multiplex PCR. Among fewer than 650,000 clones listed, less than 80% were seen once. V shed 8 bases and J shed 3 bases, with 14 bases lying between them. Germline V lookup: CDR1 SNHLY, CDR2 FYNNEI. The CDR3 sequence is 14 residues long. The sample belongs to a study of shared clonotypes between healthy human individuals. The chain recombines TRBV2 with TRBJ2-1; perhaps TRBD1 as D (6 bases). The receptor comes from a woman aged 40 to 49 in good health. Some clones in this sample may be carry-over from other donors' samples. Sequencing was done on a sample of PBMCs. This chain's CDR3 is CASVRDTYYNEQFF. Written as DNA, the CDR3 is TGTGCCAGCGTCAGGGACACTTACTACAATGAGCAGTTCTTC.